This T cell receptor beta chain was observed in a study of blood T cells in healthy people across ages. General observations from the study: Fewer expanded clones and more diversity marked long-lived versus aged donors.

A sample-barcoded 5' primer and a J-beta primer mix were used in a second PCR of roughly 6 to 11 cycles. One entry per CDR3 protein results from TCRdb running MiXCR on the 5' RACE reads. The sample gives 1.5 million to 1.8 million distinct CDR3 sequences, about 45% of which show up once; 4% is in the top ten. Concerning this clonotype itself: Its target is unknown.

Germline V gene data show CDR1 as MNHEY and CDR2 as SVGAGI. The V end lost 8 bases, the J end lost 7 bases, and 21 bases lay between the germline ends. This CDR3 is built from 14 residues. The sequencing input was blood. The chain carries TRBV6-5 and TRBJ2-7; TRBD2 might be the D (5 bases). The origin of this receptor is a woman aged 18-35 years in good health. The CDR3, as DNA: TGTGCCAGCCTAGCTAGCAGAAGCCACAATGAGCAGTACTTC. Translated: CASLASRSHNEQYF.